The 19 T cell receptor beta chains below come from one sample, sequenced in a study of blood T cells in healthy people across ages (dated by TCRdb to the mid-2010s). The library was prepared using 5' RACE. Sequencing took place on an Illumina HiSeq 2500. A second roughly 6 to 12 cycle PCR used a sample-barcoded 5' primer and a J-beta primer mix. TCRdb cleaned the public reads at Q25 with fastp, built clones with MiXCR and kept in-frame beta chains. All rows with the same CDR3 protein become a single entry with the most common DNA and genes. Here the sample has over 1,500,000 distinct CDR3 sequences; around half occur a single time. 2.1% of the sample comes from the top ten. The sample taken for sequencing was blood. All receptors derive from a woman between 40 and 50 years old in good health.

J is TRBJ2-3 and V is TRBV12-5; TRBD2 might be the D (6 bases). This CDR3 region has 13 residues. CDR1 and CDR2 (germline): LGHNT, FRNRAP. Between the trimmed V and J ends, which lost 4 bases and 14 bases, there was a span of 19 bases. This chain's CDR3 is CASGSEPGLALYF. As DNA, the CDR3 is TGTGCTAGTGGTTCCGAACCGGGACTGGCTCTGTATTTT.

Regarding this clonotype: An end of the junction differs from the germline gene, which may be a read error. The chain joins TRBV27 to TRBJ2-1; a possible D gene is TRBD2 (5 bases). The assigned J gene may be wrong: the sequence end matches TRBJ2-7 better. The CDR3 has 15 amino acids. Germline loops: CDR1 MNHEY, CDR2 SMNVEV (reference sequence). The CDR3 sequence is CASGLPGSSYNEQYF. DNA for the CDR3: TGTGCCAGCGGTTTACCGGGAAGCTCCTACAATGAGCAGTACTTC.

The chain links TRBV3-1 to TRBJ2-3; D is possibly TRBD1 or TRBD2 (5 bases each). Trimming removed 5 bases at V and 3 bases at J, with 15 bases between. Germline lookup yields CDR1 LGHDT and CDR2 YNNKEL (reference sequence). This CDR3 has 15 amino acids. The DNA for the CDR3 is TGTGCCAGCAGCTCGATCAGGGAGAGGACAGATACGCAGTATTTT. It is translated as CASSSIRERTDTQYF.

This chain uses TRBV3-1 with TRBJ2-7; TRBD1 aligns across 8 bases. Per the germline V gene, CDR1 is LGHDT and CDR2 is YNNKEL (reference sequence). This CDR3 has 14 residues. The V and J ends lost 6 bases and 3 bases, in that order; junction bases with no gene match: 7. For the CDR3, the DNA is TGTGCCAGCAGTCGCCGGGACAGGATCTACGAGCAGTACTTC. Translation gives CASSRRDRIYEQYF.

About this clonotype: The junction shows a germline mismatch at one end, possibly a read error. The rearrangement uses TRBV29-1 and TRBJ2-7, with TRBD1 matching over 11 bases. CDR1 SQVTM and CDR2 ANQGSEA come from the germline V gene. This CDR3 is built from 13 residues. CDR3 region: CGVMGQGGYEQYF. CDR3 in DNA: TGCGGCGTCATGGGACAGGGGGGATACGAGCAGTACTTC.

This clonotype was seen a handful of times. CDR3 sequence: CASSPGRTSYNEQFF. CDR3 nucleotide sequence: TGTGCCAGCAGCCCCGGGAGGACCTCCTACAATGAGCAGTTCTTC. This rearrangement joins TRBV7-2 to TRBJ2-1; 7 bases match TRBD2. This CDR3 has 15 residues. Trimming removed 5 bases from V and 0 bases from J; junction bases left unmatched: 4. Germline loops: CDR1 SGHTA, CDR2 FQGNSA.

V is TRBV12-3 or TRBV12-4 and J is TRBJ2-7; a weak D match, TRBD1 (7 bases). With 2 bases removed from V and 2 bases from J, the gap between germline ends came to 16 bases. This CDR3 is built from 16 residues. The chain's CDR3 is CASSLPGGGFPYEQYF. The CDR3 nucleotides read TGTGCCAGCAGTTTACCAGGGGGAGGTTTTCCCTACGAGCAGTACTTC.

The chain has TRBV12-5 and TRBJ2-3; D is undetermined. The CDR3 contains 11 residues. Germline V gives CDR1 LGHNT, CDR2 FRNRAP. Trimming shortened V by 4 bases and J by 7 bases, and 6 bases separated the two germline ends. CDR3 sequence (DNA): TGTGCTAGTGGTTATGTGAATACGCAGTATTTT. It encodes CASGYVNTQYF.

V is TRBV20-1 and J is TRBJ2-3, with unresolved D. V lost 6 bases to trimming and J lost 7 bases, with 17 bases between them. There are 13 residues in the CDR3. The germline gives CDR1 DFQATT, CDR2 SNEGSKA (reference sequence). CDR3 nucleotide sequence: TGCAGTGCAGCCCAGGCGGTGGCGAATACGCAGTATTTT. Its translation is CSAAQAVANTQYF.

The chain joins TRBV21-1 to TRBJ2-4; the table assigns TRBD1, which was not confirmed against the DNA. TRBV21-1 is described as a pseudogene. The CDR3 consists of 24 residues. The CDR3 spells CASSKRSSPRPTEGTWLTKNIQYF. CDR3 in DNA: TGTGCCAGCAGCAAAAGGAGCAGCCCCCGTCCGACCGAGGGGACATGGTTGACCAAAAACATTCAGTACTTC.

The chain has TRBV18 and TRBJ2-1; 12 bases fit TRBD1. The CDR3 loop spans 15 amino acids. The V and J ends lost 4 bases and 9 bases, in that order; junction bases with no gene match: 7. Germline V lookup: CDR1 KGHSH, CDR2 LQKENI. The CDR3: CASSRDRGHGGEQFF. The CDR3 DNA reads TGTGCCAGCTCACGGGACAGGGGGCATGGAGGTGAGCAGTTCTTC.

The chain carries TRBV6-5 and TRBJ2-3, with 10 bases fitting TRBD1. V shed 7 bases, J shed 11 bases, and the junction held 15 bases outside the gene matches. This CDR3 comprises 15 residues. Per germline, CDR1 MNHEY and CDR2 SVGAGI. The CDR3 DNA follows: TGTGCCAGCACCCGATGGGACAGGGGACGCGATGAGCAGTATTTT. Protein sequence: CASTRWDRGRDEQYF.

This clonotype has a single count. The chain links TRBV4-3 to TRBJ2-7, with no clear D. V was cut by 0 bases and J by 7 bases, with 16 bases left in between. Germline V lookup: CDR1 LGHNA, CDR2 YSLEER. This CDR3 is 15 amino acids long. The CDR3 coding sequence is TGCGCCAGCAGCCAAGATTGGGGTGGGGTCTCGGAGCAGTACTTC. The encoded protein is CASSQDWGGVSEQYF.

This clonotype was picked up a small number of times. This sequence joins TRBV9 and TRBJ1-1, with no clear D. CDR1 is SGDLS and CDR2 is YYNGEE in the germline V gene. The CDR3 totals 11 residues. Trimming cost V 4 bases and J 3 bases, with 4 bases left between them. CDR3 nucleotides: TGTGCCAGCAGCCCGCACACTGAAGCTTTCTTT. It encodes CASSPHTEAFF.

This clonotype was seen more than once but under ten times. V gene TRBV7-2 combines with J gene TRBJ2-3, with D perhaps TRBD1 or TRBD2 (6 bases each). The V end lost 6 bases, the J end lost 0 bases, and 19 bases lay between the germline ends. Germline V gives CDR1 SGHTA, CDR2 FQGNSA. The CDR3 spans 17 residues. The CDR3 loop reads CASSYGGGPSSTDTQYF. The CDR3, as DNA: TGTGCCAGCAGTTACGGTGGGGGGCCCAGCAGCACAGATACGCAGTATTTT.

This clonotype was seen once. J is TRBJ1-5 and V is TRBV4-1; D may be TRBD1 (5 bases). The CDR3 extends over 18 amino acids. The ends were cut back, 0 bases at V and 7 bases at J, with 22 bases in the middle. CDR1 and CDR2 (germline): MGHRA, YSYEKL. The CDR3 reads CASSQDIRGGVVTQPQHF. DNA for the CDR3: TGCGCCAGCAGCCAAGATATAAGGGGTGGGGTAGTTACGCAGCCCCAGCATTTT.

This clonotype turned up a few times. This CDR3 reads CATSRVTGSGANVLTF. As DNA, the CDR3 is TGTGCCACCAGCAGAGTTACGGGCTCTGGGGCCAACGTCCTGACTTTC. The chain couples TRBV15 to TRBJ2-6, with D hard to call. The CDR3 contains 16 residues. Deletions cut 1 base from V and 0 bases from J, with 7 bases between. CDR1 and CDR2 (germline): LNHNV, YYDKDF (reference sequence).

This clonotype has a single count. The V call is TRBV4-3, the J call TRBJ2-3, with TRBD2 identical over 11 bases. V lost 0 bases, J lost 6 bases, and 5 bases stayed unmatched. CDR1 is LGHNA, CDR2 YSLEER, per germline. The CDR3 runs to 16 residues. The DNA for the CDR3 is TGCGCCAGCAGCCAAGATCCGACTAGCGGGGCCGATACGCAGTATTTT. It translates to CASSQDPTSGADTQYF.

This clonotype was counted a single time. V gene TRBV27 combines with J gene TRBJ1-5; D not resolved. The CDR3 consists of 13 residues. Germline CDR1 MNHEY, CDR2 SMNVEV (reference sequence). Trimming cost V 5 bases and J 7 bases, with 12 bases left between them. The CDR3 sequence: CASSTNSWQPQHF. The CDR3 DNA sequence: TGTGCCAGCAGTACGAATAGTTGGCAGCCCCAGCATTTT.